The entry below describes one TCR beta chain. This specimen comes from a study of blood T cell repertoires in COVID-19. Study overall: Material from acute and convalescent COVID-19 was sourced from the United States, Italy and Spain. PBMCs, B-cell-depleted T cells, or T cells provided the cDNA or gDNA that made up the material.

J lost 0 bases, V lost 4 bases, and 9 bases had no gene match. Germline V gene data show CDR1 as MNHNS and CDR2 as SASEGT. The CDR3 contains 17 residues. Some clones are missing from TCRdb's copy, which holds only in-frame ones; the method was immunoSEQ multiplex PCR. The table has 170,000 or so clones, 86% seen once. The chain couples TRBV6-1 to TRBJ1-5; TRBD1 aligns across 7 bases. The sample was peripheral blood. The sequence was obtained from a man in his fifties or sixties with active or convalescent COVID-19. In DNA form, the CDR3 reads TGTGCCAGCAGTGCCTCCGGGACAGCATATAGCAATCAGCCCCAGCATTTT. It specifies CASSASGTAYSNQPQHF.